This T cell receptor (beta chain) is drawn from a study of shared clonotypes between healthy human individuals. The CDR3 is 14 amino acids. Germline assignment: CDR1 SGHAT and CDR2 FQNNGV. V lost 2 bases to trimming and J lost 2 bases, with 9 bases between them. Repertoires were generated with immunoSEQ multiplex PCR, while TCRdb's copy carries only in-frame clones and drops some. This sample yields under 2,500,000 clones, of which approximately 96% are seen a single time; less than 0.15% belongs to the top ten. Sequencing was carried out using naive CD4+ T cells sorted from blood. Subset meaning: CD45RA+ positively selected. The receptor was isolated from a young man in good health. The genes are TRBV11-2 and TRBJ2-5; D is perhaps TRBD1 or TRBD2 (5 bases each). The CDR3 DNA sequence: TGTGCCAGCAGCTTAACGGGGCTACAAGAGACCCAGTACTTC. Its translation: CASSLTGLQETQYF.